This entry describes one TCR beta chain. This clonotype was detected ten times or more. Its specific antigen is unknown. No much larger clonotype is one base removed from it; base qualities were not supplied. Full-length TCR variable regions were amplified by 5' RACE PCR with constant-region reverse primers, followed by semi-nested PCR with Nested Universal Primer A. Using the ReliaPrep RNA Cell Miniprep System, total RNA was extracted, and the SMARTer RACE 5'/3' Kit was then used to reverse transcribe the RNA into 5'RACE-ready cDNA. Full-length TCR alpha and beta libraries were barcoded with multiplex adaptors and sequenced on an Illumina MiSeq. The authors' pipeline ran thus. For each of nine subset-tissue groups, sequencing data from the five patients were combined, and the groups were compared by unsupervised clustering of TCR gene usage. The Morisita-Horn index was used to calculate repertoire similarity, with shared sequences weighted by how much each contributed to each repertoire. Through fastp at Q25 and MiXCR, TCRdb rebuilt clones from the public reads, retaining in-frame beta chains. Each record represents a unique CDR3 protein, reported with the most common genes and DNA among its rows. TCRdb, rather than the study authors, made the V and J calls. For this sample there are fewer than 40,000 distinct CDR3 sequences; 24% appear just once. In total, the top ten clones hold 3.5% to 5% of the sample.

The data belong to a study (dated by TCRdb to between 2015 and 2016). Broadly, across the study: Whether tumor-infiltrating Tregs in breast cancer are recruited from blood Tregs or converted in situ from other CD4+ T cell subsets was tested. What the work shows at the level of the full study, not this receptor alone: The greatest overlap of tumor-infiltrating Treg TCR alpha and beta sequences was with tumor naive CD4+ T cells, followed next by blood naive CD4+ T cells. Tumor memory CD4+ T cell TCR gene usage clustered with blood and lymph node memory CD4+ cells and lymph node naive CD4+ cells. The validation in the larger cohort was limited to a single TCR beta V-J rearrangement instead of whole repertoires.

The germline V gene (reference sequence) gives CDR1 as MNHEY and CDR2 as SMNVEV. Spanning cysteine to phenylalanine, the CDR3 consists of 17 amino acids. Left in the record is the CDR3 DNA by itself, 51 bases read in frame from the first base. The germline V and J ends show losses of 4 bases and 9 bases respectively, and no gene match explains 15 bases of the junction. The memory CD4+ T cell population was isolated based on a CD4+CD45RO+CD25- phenotype. Tregs, naive and memory CD4+ T cells from tumor, blood and ipsilateral draining lymph nodes of five breast cancer patients underwent full-length TCR alpha and beta sequencing. Ficoll density gradient centrifugation was used to isolate mononuclear cells from lymph nodes or from 50 ml of peripheral blood. A purity exceeding 90% was confirmed by FACS for the sorted cell populations.

The sample was memory CD4+ T cells sorted from blood. What this sample's cell subset or site label stands for: memory CD4+ T cells, CD4+CD45RO+CD25-. The TCR was taken from a female donor with breast cancer. The V gene is TRBV27 and the J gene is TRBJ1-6, with 7 bases in between that match TRBD1. CDR3 reads: CASSSDRVGRNGSPLHF. The DNA sequence is given as TGTGCCAGCAGTTCCGACAGGGTGGGACGGAACGGTTCACCCCTCCACTTT.